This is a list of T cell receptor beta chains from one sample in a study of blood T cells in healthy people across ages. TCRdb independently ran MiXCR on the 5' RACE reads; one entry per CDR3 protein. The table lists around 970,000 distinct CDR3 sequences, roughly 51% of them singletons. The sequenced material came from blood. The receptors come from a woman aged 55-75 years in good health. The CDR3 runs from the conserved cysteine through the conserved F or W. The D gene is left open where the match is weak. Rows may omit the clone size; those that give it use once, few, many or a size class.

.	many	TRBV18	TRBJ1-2	CASSPRDYGYTF	TGTGCCAGCAGTCCCCGGGACTATGGCTACACCTTC
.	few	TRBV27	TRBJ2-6	CASSTLTDPGVLTF	TGTGCCAGCAGTACACTCACGGACCCGGGTGTCCTGACTTTC
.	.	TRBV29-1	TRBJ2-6	CSVSSGNSGANVLTF	TGCAGCGTTTCCTCGGGAAACTCTGGGGCCAACGTCCTGACTTTC
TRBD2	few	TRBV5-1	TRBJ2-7	CASRPRLAESYEQYF	TGCGCCAGCAGACCCCGACTAGCGGAGTCCTACGAGCAGTACTTC
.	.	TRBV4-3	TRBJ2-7	CASSQAPGTKGYEQYF	TGCGCCAGCAGCCAGGCTCCCGGGACAAAGGGATACGAGCAGTACTTC
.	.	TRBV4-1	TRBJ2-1	CASSPTAYNEQFF	TGCGCCAGCAGCCCGACAGCGTACAATGAGCAGTTCTTC
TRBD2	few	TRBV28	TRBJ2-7	CASSNSRLAGYEQYF	TGTGCCAGCAGCAACTCAAGACTAGCGGGGTACGAGCAGTACTTC
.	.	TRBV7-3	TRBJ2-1	CASSLTGTKVNEQFF	TGTGCCAGCAGCCTCACAGGGACTAAAGTCAATGAGCAGTTCTTC
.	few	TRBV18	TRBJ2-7	CASSPFSGAQEQYF	TGTGCCAGCTCACCCTTTTCGGGGGCTCAAGAGCAGTACTTC
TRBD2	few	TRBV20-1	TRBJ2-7	CSAKREGHEQYF	TGCAGTGCTAAGCGGGAGGGCCACGAGCAGTACTTC
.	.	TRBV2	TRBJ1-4	CASSEGDEKLFF	TGTGCCAGCAGTGAGGGGGATGAAAAACTGTTTTTT
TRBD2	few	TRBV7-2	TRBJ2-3	CASSPRTSGRGRTDTQYF	TGTGCCAGCAGCCCCCGGACTAGCGGGAGGGGGCGCACAGATACGCAGTATTTT
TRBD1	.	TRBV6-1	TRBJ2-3	CASRPSTGGSTDTQYF	TGTGCCAGCAGACCTTCGACAGGGGGGAGCACAGATACGCAGTATTTT
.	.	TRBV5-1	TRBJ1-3	CASSPGTWGNTIYF	TGCGCCAGCAGTCCAGGGACGTGGGGAAACACCATATATTTT
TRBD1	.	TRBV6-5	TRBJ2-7	CASSTPGQGYYEQYF	TGTGCCAGCAGCACACCGGGACAGGGGTACTACGAGCAGTACTTC
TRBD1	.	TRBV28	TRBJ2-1	CASGEGDRGRTYNEQFF	TGTGCCAGCGGGGAGGGCGACAGGGGGAGAACCTACAATGAGCAGTTCTTC
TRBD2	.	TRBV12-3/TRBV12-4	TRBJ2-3	CASSWGRGTDTQYF	TGTGCCAGCAGTTGGGGGAGGGGTACAGATACGCAGTATTTT
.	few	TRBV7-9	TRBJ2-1	CASSLDQETQFF	TGTGCCAGCAGCCTCGATCAAGAGACCCAGTTCTTC
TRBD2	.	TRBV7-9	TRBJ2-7	CASSRASGTSNEQYF	TGTGCCAGCAGCCGCGCCAGCGGGACCTCTAACGAGCAGTACTTC
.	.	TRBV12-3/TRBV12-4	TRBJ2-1	CASSHGLDTQFF	TGTGCCAGCAGCCATGGGTTGGATACGCAGTTCTTC
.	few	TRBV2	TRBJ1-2	CASGAATYGYTF	TGTGCCAGCGGCGCAGCAACCTATGGCTACACCTTC
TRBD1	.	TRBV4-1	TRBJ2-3	CASSQRRTGIADTQYF	TGCGCCAGCAGCCAACGGAGGACAGGGATCGCAGATACGCAGTATTTT
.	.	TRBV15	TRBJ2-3	CATGGDPSSTDTQYF	TGTGCCACCGGCGGAGATCCCTCTAGCACAGATACGCAGTATTTT
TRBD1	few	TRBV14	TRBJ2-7	CASSQVDRGVYEQYF	TGTGCCAGCAGCCAAGTCGACAGGGGGGTCTACGAGCAGTACTTC
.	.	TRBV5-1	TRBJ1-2	CASSLDSGNYGYTF	TGCGCCAGCAGCTTGGATTCAGGGAACTATGGCTACACCTTC
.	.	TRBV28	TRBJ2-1	CASGPATGRELQFF	TGTGCCAGCGGTCCCGCGACAGGACGGGAGCTGCAGTTCTTC
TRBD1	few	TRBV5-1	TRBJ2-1	CASSARQGSYNEQFF	TGCGCCAGCAGCGCCAGACAGGGGTCCTACAATGAGCAGTTCTTC
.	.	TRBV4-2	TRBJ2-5	CASSRGLPETQYF	TGTGCCAGCAGCCGGGGGCTCCCGGAGACCCAGTACTTC
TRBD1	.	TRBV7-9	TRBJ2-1	CASSPRPGQGANEQFF	TGTGCCAGCAGCCCCAGGCCGGGACAGGGGGCCAATGAGCAGTTCTTC
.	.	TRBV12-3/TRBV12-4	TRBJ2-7	CASSFGWTYEQYF	TGTGCCAGCAGTTTTGGCTGGACCTACGAGCAGTACTTC
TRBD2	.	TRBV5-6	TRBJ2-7	CASSLVWSGRTYEQYF	TGTGCCAGCAGCTTGGTTTGGAGCGGGAGGACCTACGAGCAGTACTTC
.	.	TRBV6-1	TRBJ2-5	CASSDNRVGTYNEQYF	TGTGCCAGCAGCGACAACAGGGTCGGGACTTACAATGAGCAGTACTTC
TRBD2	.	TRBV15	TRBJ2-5	CATSEKGLAGHGHNEQYF	TGTGCCACCAGCGAAAAAGGACTAGCGGGCCACGGACACAATGAGCAGTACTTC
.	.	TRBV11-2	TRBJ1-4	CASSLDRELFF	TGTGCCAGCAGCTTAGATCGGGAACTGTTTTTT
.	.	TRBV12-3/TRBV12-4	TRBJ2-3	CASRLTRDTQYF	TGTGCCAGCAGATTGACCCGAGATACGCAGTATTTT
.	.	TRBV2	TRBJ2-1	CASSEGDGLSSYNEQFF	TGTGCCAGCAGTGAAGGGGATGGACTCAGCTCCTACAATGAGCAGTTCTTC
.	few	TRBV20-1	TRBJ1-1	CSVFKQGLLNTEAFF	TGCAGTGTTTTTAAACAGGGACTCCTGAACACTGAAGCTTTCTTT
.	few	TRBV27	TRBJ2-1	CASAGPGAFLYYEQFF	TGTGCCAGCGCGGGGCCCGGGGCCTTTCTCTACTATGAGCAGTTCTTC
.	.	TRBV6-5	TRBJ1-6	CASSYPRGSGSYNSPLHF	TGTGCCAGCAGTTACCCGAGGGGGTCGGGTTCCTATAATTCACCCCTCCACTTT
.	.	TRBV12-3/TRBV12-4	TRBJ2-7	CASSYRLSSYEQYF	TGTGCCAGCAGTTACCGATTGAGCTCCTACGAGCAGTACTTC
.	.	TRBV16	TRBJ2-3	CASSLNGGTDTQYF	TGTGCCAGCAGTCTAAACGGTGGCACAGATACGCAGTATTTT
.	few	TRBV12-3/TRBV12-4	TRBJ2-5	CASSPASAPGEQYF	TGTGCCAGCAGCCCTGCTAGCGCCCCGGGAGAGCAGTACTTC
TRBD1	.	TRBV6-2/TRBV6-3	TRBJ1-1	CASKVEGANTEAFF	TGTGCCAGCAAAGTCGAGGGGGCCAACACTGAAGCTTTCTTT
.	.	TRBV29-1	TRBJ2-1	CSVVNRDEQFF	TGCAGCGTTGTAAACCGGGATGAGCAGTTCTTC
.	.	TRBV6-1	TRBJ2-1	CASSERRADRDNEQFF	TGTGCCAGCAGTGAAAGGAGGGCAGATCGAGACAATGAGCAGTTCTTC
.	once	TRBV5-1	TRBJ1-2	CASSLWAGYGYTF	TGCGCCAGCAGCTTGTGGGCAGGCTATGGCTACACCTTC
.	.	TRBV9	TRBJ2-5	CASSPGVTQETQYF	TGTGCCAGCAGCCCTGGCGTCACTCAAGAGACCCAGTACTTC
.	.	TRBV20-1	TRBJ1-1	CSASGRVNTEAFF	TGCAGTGCTAGCGGCAGGGTGAACACTGAAGCTTTCTTT
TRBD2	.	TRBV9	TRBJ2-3	CASSVVPAGGEGDTQYF	TGTGCCAGCAGCGTAGTTCCCGCGGGAGGGGAAGGAGATACGCAGTATTTT
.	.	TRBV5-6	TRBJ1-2	CASSLADALYGYTF	TGTGCCAGCAGTTTGGCGGACGCCCTCTATGGCTACACCTTC
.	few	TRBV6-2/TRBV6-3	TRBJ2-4	CASSPPGQSKNIQYF	TGTGCCAGCAGCCCTCCGGGACAATCAAAAAACATTCAGTACTTC
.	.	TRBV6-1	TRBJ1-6	CAGSEASGQGNSPLHF	TGTGCCGGCAGTGAAGCGTCAGGGCAGGGGAATTCACCCCTCCACTTT
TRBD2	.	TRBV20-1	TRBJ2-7	CSATRTSGIFEQYF	TGCAGTGCTACCCGAACTAGCGGGATTTTCGAGCAGTACTTC